The 14 T cell receptor beta chains below were found in one sample sequenced in a study of control samples from healthy donors and cancer patients (TCRdb year 2020). Libraries were built with the immunoSEQ multiplex PCR assay. The table comes from immuneACCESS by way of TCRdb, which keeps in-frame sequences with V and J called. Part of the clones is missing from these tables; in studies checked, under half for an unresolved V gene and the rest for unknown reasons. For this sample there are around 150,000 clones; about 90% appear just once. Of the sample, around 12% falls within the top ten clones. The sequenced sample was blood. The receptor source for this set is a man younger than 40 in good health.

The chain links TRBV21-1 to TRBJ1-1. TRBV21-1 corresponds to a pseudogene. The CDR3 has 13 amino acids. This CDR3 reads CALLGWVNTEAFF. The CDR3 bases are TGTGCCCTCTTGGGGTGGGTGAACACTGAAGCTTTCTTT.

The count of this clone is one. The J gene is TRBJ2-3, the V gene TRBV5-5, with 9 bases fitting TRBD2. The CDR3 runs 15 residues. V shed 4 bases, J shed 1 base, and the junction held 4 bases outside the gene matches. Germline CDR1 is SGHKS and CDR2 is YYEKEE (reference sequence). The CDR3 region has the DNA TGTGCCAGCAGCCTTACTAGCGGGCGCACAGATACGCAGTATTTT. Its protein is CASSLTSGRTDTQYF.

The chain uses TRBV7-6 and TRBJ2-3, with 8 bases matching TRBD1. Germline CDR1 is SGHVS and CDR2 is FNYEAQ. This CDR3 is 18 amino acids long. The junction had 13 bases not matched to a gene; V was cut back by 2 bases and J by 3 bases. This CDR3 reads CASSLSRSTGETTDTQYF. The CDR3 nucleotides read TGTGCCAGCAGCTTATCTCGATCGACAGGGGAGACGACAGATACGCAGTATTTT.

This chain joins TRBV27 and TRBJ2-7; no definite D call. Germline CDR1 and CDR2: MNHEY and SMNVEV (reference sequence). The CDR3 length is 14 residues. Trimming removed 2 bases at V and 4 bases at J, with 12 bases between. CDR3 amino acids: CASSLRAPWYEQYF. Here the CDR3 DNA reads TGTGCCAGCAGTTTACGCGCTCCCTGGTACGAGCAGTACTTC.

V and J are TRBV5-1 and TRBJ2-3, with a tentative D call TRBD1 (7 bases). This CDR3 contains 17 residues. The germline CDR1 and CDR2 sequences are SGHRS and YFSETQ. Trimming left V 4 bases short and J 3 bases short, with 21 bases between. The CDR3 here is CASSMRTGGVTTDTQYF. The CDR3 bases are TGCGCCAGCAGCATGAGGACAGGCGGGGTGACGACAGATACGCAGTATTTT.

The gene calls are TRBV11-3 and TRBJ1-1, with D maybe TRBD1 (5 bases). Germline V CDR1 and CDR2: SGHNT, YENEEA. The CDR3 is 13 residues long. V shed 6 bases and J shed 0 bases, with 8 bases lying between them. The CDR3 bases are TGTGCCAGCAGTCTACAGGTGAACACTGAAGCTTTCTTT. The encoded protein is CASSLQVNTEAFF.

This chain connects TRBV5-8 to TRBJ1-2; D is perhaps TRBD1 (5 bases). The V end was cut by 4 bases, the J end by 6 bases, with 16 bases between. CDR3 length: 14 amino acids. The germline gives CDR1 SGHTS, CDR2 YDEGEE. The chain's CDR3 is CASSPGTLGHGYTF. CDR3 sequence (DNA): TGTGCCAGCAGCCCCGGGACCCTAGGACATGGCTACACCTTC.

The chain has TRBV10-3 and TRBJ2-3, with 13 bases lining up with TRBD2. Looked up from germline, CDR1 is ENHRY and CDR2 is SYGVKD. The J segment lost 1 base and the V segment lost 7 bases, leaving 11 bases of the junction unmatched. This CDR3 is 18 amino acids long. In nucleotides, the CDR3 is TGTGCCATCAATGGGACTAGCGGGGCCTACTTACGCACAGATACGCAGTATTTT. This codes for CAINGTSGAYLRTDTQYF.

This chain joins TRBV7-9 and TRBJ1-5; no reliable D call. The CDR3 extends over 13 amino acids. V dropped 5 bases and J dropped 10 bases, with 15 bases sitting between them. The V gene's germline CDR1 is SEHNR and CDR2 FQNEAQ (reference sequence). CDR3 sequence: CASSPYTGDPQHF. In DNA form, the CDR3 reads TGTGCCAGCAGCCCATACACCGGAGATCCCCAGCATTTT. The full variable domain, rest sourced from reference TRBV7-9 and TRBJ1-5, is DTGVSQNPRHKITKRGQNVTFRCDPISEHNRLYWYRQTLGQGPEFLTYFQNEAQLEKSRLLSDRFSAERPKGSFSTLEIQRTEQGDSAMYLCASSPYTGDPQHFGDGTRLSIL.

The chain uses TRBV5-1 and TRBJ1-5; a possible D gene is TRBD1 (6 bases). The germline CDR1 and CDR2 sequences are SGHRS and YFSETQ. This CDR3 has 14 residues. V was shortened by 4 bases and J by 8 bases, with 16 bases between the two germline ends. The CDR3 DNA reads TGCGCCAGCAGCCTCGACAGAGGGGGAAAGCCCCAGCATTTT. This codes for CASSLDRGGKPQHF.

The chain has TRBV6-5 and TRBJ1-1, with D possibly TRBD1 on 5 matching bases. CDR3 length: 15 amino acids. Germline values: CDR1 MNHEY, CDR2 SVGAGI. Trimming removed 3 bases at V and 7 bases at J, with 18 bases between. CDR3 residues: CASSYLLGSGGEAFF. As DNA, the CDR3 is TGTGCCAGCAGTTATTTATTAGGCTCTGGGGGTGAAGCTTTCTTT.

This clone was observed a few times. J is TRBJ2-7 and V is TRBV6-5, with TRBD2 matching 14 bases. The CDR3 is 15 amino acids. Trimming removed 6 bases from V and 4 bases from J; junction bases left unmatched: 5. Per the germline V gene, CDR1 is MNHEY and CDR2 is SVGAGI. CDR3 sequence reads: CASRETSGGAYEQYF. The CDR3 DNA reads as TGTGCCAGCAGGGAGACTAGCGGGGGGGCATACGAGCAGTACTTC.

The V gene is TRBV28, the J gene TRBJ1-3; the D gene is possibly TRBD1 (5 bases). V was clipped by 4 bases and J by 3 bases, with 19 bases between them. Germline CDR1 reads MDHEN; CDR2 reads SYDVKM. This CDR3 contains 17 residues. CDR3 sequence: CASSSSSLGEDGNTIYF. CDR3 nucleotides: TGTGCCAGCAGTTCATCGAGTCTGGGGGAGGATGGAAACACCATATATTTT.

The chain combines TRBV6-5 with TRBJ1-4; TRBD1 agrees at 7 bases. CDR1 and CDR2 (germline): MNHEY, SVGAGI. The junction had 8 bases not matched to a gene; V was cut back by 2 bases and J by 5 bases. The CDR3 loop spans 16 amino acids. The CDR3 protein is CASSYQQDRKNEKLFF. Here the CDR3 DNA reads TGTGCCAGCAGTTACCAACAGGACAGGAAAAATGAAAAACTGTTTTTT.